This TCR beta chain was profiled in a study of CD8+ T cells in alopecia areata. Overall study: Percentage of affected scalp area was the basis on which treated patients' severity was scored.

In this sample, this clone turned up a few times. Its antigen is still unknown. At one of its ends the junction is not consistent with the germline gene, which may arise from a read error. RNA extraction was followed by reverse transcription into cDNA, which acted as the sequencing template. Generated by immunoSEQ multiplex PCR, the TCRdb table keeps only in-frame clones and is missing some. This table holds fewer than 250,000 clones, less than 45% found once. As to treatment: oral pan-JAK inhibitor, 5-10 mg twice daily. Both peripheral blood and punch biopsies of lesional scalp skin were obtained from patients who had alopecia areata. Study results and caveats: Tofacitinib significantly decreased scalp clonality and expanded CD8+ clones among top 100. A large proportion of expanded lesional clones were detected persisting in scalp and blood during tofacitinib.

CDR3 size: 10 residues. Germline values: CDR1 DFQATT, CDR2 SNEGSKA (reference sequence). The sequences come from CD4+ T cells sorted from blood, collected around week 36, from a patient treated with tofacitinib. The chain uses TRBV20-1 and TRBJ1-2; D is ambiguous. This sequence originates from a human donor with alopecia areata. The CDR3 DNA reads TGCAGTGCTAGGAATTACAGTGGCAACTTC. Translated, it gives CSARNYSGNF.